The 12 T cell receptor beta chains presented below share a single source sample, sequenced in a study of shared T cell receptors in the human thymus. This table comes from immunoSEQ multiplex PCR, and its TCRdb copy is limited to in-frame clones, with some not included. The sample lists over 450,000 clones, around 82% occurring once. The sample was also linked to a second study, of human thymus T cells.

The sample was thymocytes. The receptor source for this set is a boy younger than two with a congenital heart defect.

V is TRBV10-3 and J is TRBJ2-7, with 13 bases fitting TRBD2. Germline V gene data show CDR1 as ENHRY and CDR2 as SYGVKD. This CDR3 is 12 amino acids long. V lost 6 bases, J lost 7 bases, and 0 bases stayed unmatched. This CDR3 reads CAIRTSGGEQYF. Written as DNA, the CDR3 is TGTGCCATCAGGACTAGCGGGGGGGAGCAGTACTTC.

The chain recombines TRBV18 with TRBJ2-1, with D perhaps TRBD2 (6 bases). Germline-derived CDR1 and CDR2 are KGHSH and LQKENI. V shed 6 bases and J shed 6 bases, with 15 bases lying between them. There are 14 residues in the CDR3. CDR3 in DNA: TGTGCCAGCTCTCCCCCGGAGGGGCTCAATGAGCAGTTCTTC. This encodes CASSPPEGLNEQFF. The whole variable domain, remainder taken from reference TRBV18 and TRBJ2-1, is NAGVMQNPRHLVRRRGQEARLRCSPMKGHSHVYWYRQLPEEGLKFMVYLQKENIIDESGMPKERFSAEFPKEGPSILRIQQVVRGDSAAYFCASSPPEGLNEQFFGPGTRLTVL.

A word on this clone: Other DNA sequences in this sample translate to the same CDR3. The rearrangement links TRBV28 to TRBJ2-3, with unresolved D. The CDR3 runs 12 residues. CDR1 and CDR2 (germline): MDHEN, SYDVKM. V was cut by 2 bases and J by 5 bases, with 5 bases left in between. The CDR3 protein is CASSLTGDTQYF. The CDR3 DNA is TGTGCCAGCAGTTTAACGGGAGATACGCAGTATTTT.

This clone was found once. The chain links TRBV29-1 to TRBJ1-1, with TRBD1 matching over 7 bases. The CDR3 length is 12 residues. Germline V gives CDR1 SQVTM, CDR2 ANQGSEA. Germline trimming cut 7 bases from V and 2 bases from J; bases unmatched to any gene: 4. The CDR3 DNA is TGCAGCGGGGGGACAGCAAACACTGAAGCTTTCTTT. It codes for CSGGTANTEAFF.

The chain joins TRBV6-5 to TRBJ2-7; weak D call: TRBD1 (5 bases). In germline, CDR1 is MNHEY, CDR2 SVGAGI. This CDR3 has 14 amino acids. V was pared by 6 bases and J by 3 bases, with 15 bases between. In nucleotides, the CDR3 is TGTGCCAGCAGACCCACAAGGACACTCTACGAGCAGTACTTC. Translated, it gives CASRPTRTLYEQYF.

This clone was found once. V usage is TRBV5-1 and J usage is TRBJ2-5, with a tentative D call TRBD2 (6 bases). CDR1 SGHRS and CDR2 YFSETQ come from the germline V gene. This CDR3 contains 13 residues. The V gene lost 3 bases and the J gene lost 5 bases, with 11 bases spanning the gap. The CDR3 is CASSSRGWETQYF. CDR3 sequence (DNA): TGCGCCAGCAGCTCGCGGGGTTGGGAGACCCAGTACTTC.

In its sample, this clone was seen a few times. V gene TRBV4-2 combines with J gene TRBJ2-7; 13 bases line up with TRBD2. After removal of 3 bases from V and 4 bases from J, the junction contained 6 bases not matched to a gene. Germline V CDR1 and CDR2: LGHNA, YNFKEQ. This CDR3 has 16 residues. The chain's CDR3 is CASSHRTSGRFYEQYF. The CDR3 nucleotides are TGTGCCAGCAGCCACCGGACTAGCGGGAGATTTTACGAGCAGTACTTC.

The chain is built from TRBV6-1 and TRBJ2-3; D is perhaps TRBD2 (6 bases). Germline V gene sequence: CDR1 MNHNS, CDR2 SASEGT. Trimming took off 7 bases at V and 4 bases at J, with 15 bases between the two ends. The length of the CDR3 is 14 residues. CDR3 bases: TGTGCCAGCATACGGGGGAGCGCGGCAGATACGCAGTATTTT. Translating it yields CASIRGSAADTQYF.

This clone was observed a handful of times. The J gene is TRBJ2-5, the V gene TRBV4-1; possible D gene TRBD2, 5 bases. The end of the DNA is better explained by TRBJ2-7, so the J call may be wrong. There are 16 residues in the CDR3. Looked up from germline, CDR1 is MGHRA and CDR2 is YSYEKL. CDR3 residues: CASSHTPRGAPYEQYF. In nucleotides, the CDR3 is TGCGCCAGCAGCCATACCCCCCGGGGAGCTCCCTACGAGCAGTACTTC.

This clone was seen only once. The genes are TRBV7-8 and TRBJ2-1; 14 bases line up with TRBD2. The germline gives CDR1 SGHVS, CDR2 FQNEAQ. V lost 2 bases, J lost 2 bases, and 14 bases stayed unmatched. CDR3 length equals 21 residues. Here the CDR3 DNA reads TGTGCCAGCAGCTTACGGGGGATGGGGACTAGCGGGAGTTGCCCCTACAATGAGCAGTTCTTC. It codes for CASSLRGMGTSGSCPYNEQFF.

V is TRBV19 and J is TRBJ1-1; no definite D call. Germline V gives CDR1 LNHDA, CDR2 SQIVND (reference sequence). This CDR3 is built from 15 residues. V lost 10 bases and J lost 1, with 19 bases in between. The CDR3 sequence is CATRGSGRRNTEAFF. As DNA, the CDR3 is TGTGCCACCCGGGGTTCGGGTAGGAGGAACACTGAAGCTTTCTTT.

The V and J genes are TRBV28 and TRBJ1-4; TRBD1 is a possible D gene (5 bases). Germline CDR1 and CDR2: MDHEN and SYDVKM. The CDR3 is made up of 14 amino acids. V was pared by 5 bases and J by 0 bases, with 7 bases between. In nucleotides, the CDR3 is TGTGCCAGCAGTGACAGTGCAACTAATGAAAAACTGTTTTTT. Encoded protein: CASSDSATNEKLFF.